Sequencing of this T cell receptor (beta chain) was carried out in a study of beta chain features in type 1 diabetes. At the level of the study: The samples had more than 95 million sorted cells examined in all.

Notes on the study in general: Shorter TCRB CDR3s, moderately but significantly so, were found in Type 1 diabetes patients in all four CD4+ subsets.

cDNA synthesis used the whole RNA isolate, giving expressed TCRB sequences. Sequencing was performed with immunoSEQ multiplex PCR; in TCRdb, only in-frame clones are kept and a portion is missing. Among around 260,000 clones listed, about 23% were seen once. To note about this clone: Its specificity is not known.

Germline loops: CDR1 MDHEN, CDR2 SYDVKM. The CDR3 covers 13 residues. V lost 3 bases to trimming and J lost 10 bases; unmatched junction nucleotides: 4. The sample taken for sequencing was naive CD4+ T cells from blood. The genes are TRBV28 and TRBJ2-2; TRBD1 aligns across 8 bases. This clonotype originated in a woman aged 25 to 39 with type 1 diabetes. In nucleotides, the CDR3 is TGTGCCAGCAGTTTCCGGGACAGGTCGGAGCTGTTTTTT. Amino acids: CASSFRDRSELFF.